The clone carrying this T cell receptor beta chain was seen more than once but under ten times. The sample is drawn from a study of blood T cells in healthy people across ages. Primed by a sample-barcoded 5' primer and a J-beta primer mix, a second PCR proceeded for 7 to 11 cycles. TCRdb independently ran MiXCR on the 5' RACE reads; one entry per CDR3 protein. The profile shows more than 1,000,000 distinct CDR3 sequences, almost 25% of them singletons. The CDR3 totals 15 residues. The germline V gene encodes CDR1 SGDLS and CDR2 YYNGEE. The V end lost 1 base, the J end lost 3 bases, and 11 bases lay between the germline ends. The same sample was also used in a study of T cells of mothers and their children. According to that study: With unrelated pairs as the comparison, related mother-child pairs had a slightly higher overlap that was not significant. The authors identified no persistent microchimeric T cell clones.

The V gene is TRBV9, the J gene TRBJ1-5; D is undetermined. The sequenced sample was blood. The clonotype originates from a girl aged 2 to 10 in good health. In DNA, the CDR3 is TGTGCCAGCAGCGTATCAGCCGGGTCCAATCAGCCCCAGCATTTT. Translating it yields CASSVSAGSNQPQHF.